This T cell receptor (beta chain) originates from a study of Ad26.COV2.S vaccination and SARS-CoV-2 variants. This CDR3 has 11 residues. V lost 4 bases and J 5 bases, leaving 8 bases between the germline ends. Germline V lookup: CDR1 SQVTM, CDR2 ANQGSEA. Assay: immunoSEQ multiplex PCR; the TCRdb copy retains only in-frame clones and omits some. Here the sample spans about 350,000 clones, approximately 81% being singletons. Treatment meaning: some 19 received Ad26.COV2.S at low or high dose, single or two shots; about 5 received placebo; per-sample allocation not given. Collection of the samples took place on day 63 after the first injection of vaccine or placebo.

The source was peripheral blood, collected in a trial of Ad26.COV2.S vaccine versus placebo. The source is a person between 18 and 60 years old who received the Ad26.COV2.S COVID-19 vaccine or a placebo. The chain has TRBV29-1 and TRBJ1-2, with a tentative D call TRBD1 (5 bases). CDR3 protein: CSVGGGYGYTF. In DNA form, the CDR3 reads TGCAGCGTTGGTGGGGGGTATGGCTACACCTTC.